The T cell receptor beta chain described here comes from a study of Tregs in tolerant kidney transplant recipients. Study outcomes and limitations: The small number of patients limits these findings pending further validation.

Clones were read by immunoSEQ multiplex PCR, and TCRdb kept only the in-frame ones, dropping some. The sample contains 35,000 to 50,000 clones, 95% of which appear only once. The table lists this clone with a count of one. Its matching antigen is unknown. V lost 1 base and J lost 0, with 10 bases in between. The CDR3 runs to 16 residues. Germline V CDR1 and CDR2: LNHDA, SQIVND (reference sequence). The sequenced sample was Tregs from blood cultured with allogeneic cells. The origin of this receptor is a human donor in good health. The rearrangement links TRBV19 to TRBJ1-5, with D uncertain. The CDR3 DNA is TGTGCCAGTAGTATAGGTTTACCGATTAGCAATCAGCCCCAGCATTTT. It specifies CASSIGLPISNQPQHF.